This entry is about one TCR beta chain. This clone's antigen is unknown. Base quality data are lacking; no much larger clone is found one base away. The data derive from a study of T cell responses to AZD1222 COVID-19 vaccine (dated by TCRdb to the early 2020s). About the investigation overall: TCR sequencing was performed for about 240 trial participants, of whom about 210 were given two doses of AZD1222 and around 25 were given two doses of MenACWY control vaccine. Trial participants were enrolled by age into 18-55, 56-69 and 70-plus year subgroups, with roughly 160, 29 and 62 TCR-sequenced participants respectively. Study-wide findings and limitations: Because no day 14 peak-response samples were available, repertoires were characterized only after the peak T cell response. Epitopes outside the regions mutated in the B.1.351 and B.1.1.7 variants were reportedly recognized by nearly half of the unique spike-specific TCRs. Conclusions about previously exposed vaccinees are limited, since just a handful of AZD1222 recipients were seropositive for SARS-CoV-2 at baseline. The 56-69-year group was small, and its depth increase did not reach significance, likely because of low power. CD4 TCRs associated with the vaccine covered the entire spike protein, and the dominant responses were in regions 160-218 and 743-854. Participants were mostly white British, with more females than males. The authors suggested clonal diversity may have been underestimated. A significant rise in spike-specific TCR breadth and depth was observed after two AZD1222 doses relative to day 0 and relative to MenACWY recipients.

The CDR3 contains 15 residues, cysteine and phenylalanine counted. Of the read, only the CDR3 DNA is kept; its 45 bases are in frame from base 1. As encoded in the germline V gene (reference sequence), CDR1 is MNHEY while CDR2 is SMNVEV. V and J lose 4 bases and 4 bases, and a span of 14 bases separates them. According to the study, the label for this sample's time point signals: about 28 days (+/-7) after the second vaccine dose. Because spike-specific TCR depth and breadth did not differ between the two schedules, AZD1222 recipients who got a second dose at roughly 4 weeks were pooled with those who got a second dose at roughly 12 weeks. Vaccinee samples were obtained from the UK trials COV001 and COV002, which included a single-blind randomized controlled phase 2/3 trial of AZD1222 (ChAdOx1 nCoV-19) in healthy adults. Trial participant PBMC samples were collected at day 0 and day 28 after the second dose for TCRbeta chain sequencing.

The CDR3 regions of human TCRbeta chains were analyzed by immunosequencing. The study's processing was this. Repertoire TCRs were matched against a reference library of SARS-CoV-2-specific TCRs generated with the MIRA antigen-specificity platform. Breadth meant the fraction of unique TCRs that were SARS-CoV-2-associated, whereas depth meant the fraction of total T cells that were SARS-CoV-2-associated. Using the MIRA data, every spike-specific TCR was mapped to the spike region that the TCR reacted to and assigned to either a CD4 or a CD8 class. Log10-transformed breadth and depth values were compared by one-way ANOVA with Sidak's multiple comparisons tests. TCRdb carries this immuneACCESS record with in-frame sequences only. Its versions omit some clonotypes, under half of them owing to an unresolved V gene in the studies checked, with the rest unexplained. V and J calls and clone size are given by that table; D and trimming were obtained from the DNA. The sample has roughly 70,000 clones on record, roughly 85% of them singletons. The ten largest account for about 6.5% of the sample.

This clonotype was obtained from an adult who received the AZD1222 COVID-19 vaccine. This chain joins TRBV27 to TRBJ1-5, with a weak D call of TRBD1 (6 bases match). The sample was peripheral blood, taken 28 days after the second AZD1222 dose. The bases are TGTGCCAGCAGTTCCCTGGGAGACAGGAATCAGCCCCAGCATTTT. Its translation reads: CASSSLGDRNQPQHF.